This T cell receptor beta chain was identified during a study of blood T cell repertoires in COVID-19. Study background: The United States, Italy and Spain supplied acute and convalescent COVID-19 samples. Nucleic acid was either cDNA or gDNA, and it came from T cells, B-cell-depleted T cells, or PBMCs.

Trimming took 6 bases from V and 6 from J; bases not matched to a gene: 0. This CDR3 contains 14 residues. CDR1 is MNHEY, CDR2 SVGAGI, per germline. As to this clone: Other DNA sequences from this sample encode an identical CDR3 as well.

Study processing details: Counts of nucleated cells, estimated from reference gene primer amplification, were obtained. TCRdb's copy holds only in-frame clones and misses some; the assay was immunoSEQ multiplex PCR. The V and J calls and clone size come from that table; D and trimming were worked out from the DNA. The table records about 190,000 clones, about nine tenths of them present only once. The sequencing input was peripheral blood. The clonotype comes from a man aged 35-49 years with acute or convalescent COVID-19. V gene TRBV6-5 combines with J gene TRBJ1-6, with TRBD1 identical over 12 bases. The DNA of the CDR3 is TGTGCCAGCAGGGGACAGGGGGCTAATTCACCCCTCCACTTT. It specifies CASRGQGANSPLHF.